A single T cell receptor (beta chain) is shown here with its context. Sample-barcoded 5' priming and a J-beta primer mix drove a second PCR of about 7 to 12 cycles. At least 2.5 million CDR3-containing paired-end reads were obtained per sample. From the 5' RACE reads, TCRdb called clonotypes with MiXCR, one entry per CDR3 protein. The repertoire includes about 1.4 million distinct CDR3 sequences, 59% of them detected once, and 6.7% sits in the top ten. The record originates from a study of blood T cells in healthy people across ages. This CDR3 spans 14 amino acids. This chain joins TRBV21-1 and TRBJ2-1; TRBD2, the D gene given by the table, was not confirmed from the DNA. TRBV21-1 is a listed pseudogene. The receptor's source is a man younger than 30 in good health. The specimen sequenced was blood. CDR3 in DNA: TGTGCCAGCAGCAATGGGACTGACAACAATGAGCAGTTCTTC. Translated: CASSNGTDNNEQFF.